These 12 T cell receptor beta chains originate from one sample sequenced in a study of shared clonotypes between healthy human individuals. Only in-frame clones appear in the TCRdb table, and some are missing; sequencing was by immunoSEQ multiplex PCR. This table has roughly 2.2 million clones, 85% to 95% appearing once. Specimen: naive CD4+ T cells from PBMCs. Subset reported: CD45RA+ positively selected. Receptors were obtained from a man between 18 and 35 years old in good health. Some clones in this sample may be carry-over from other donors' samples.

This clone was detected a few times. This chain connects TRBV30 to TRBJ1-1; D ambiguous. The ends were cut back, 5 bases at V and 1 base at J, with 11 bases in the middle. The CDR3 is 13 amino acids. The germline CDR1 and CDR2 sequences are GTSNPN and SVGIG (reference sequence). CDR3 bases: TGTGCCTGGTTATGGGAAGAGAACACTGAAGCTTTCTTT. Residues: CAWLWEENTEAFF.

This chain joins TRBV5-1 and TRBJ2-7; the D is unclear. The ends were cut back, 3 bases at V and 0 bases at J, with 7 bases in the middle. The CDR3 runs to 13 residues. CDR1 SGHRS and CDR2 YFSETQ come from the germline V gene. CDR3 coding DNA: TGCGCCAGCAGCTCGGACGCCTCCTACGAGCAGTACTTC. As protein: CASSSDASYEQYF.

The rearrangement links TRBV28 to TRBJ1-2; 12 nucleotides agree with TRBD1. In germline, CDR1 is MDHEN, CDR2 SYDVKM. CDR3 length: 19 amino acids. V shed 3 bases, J shed 2 bases, and the junction held 13 bases outside the gene matches. In DNA, the CDR3 is TGTGCCAGCAGTTTGGGGACAGGGGGCCCAAAGCAGCTAAACTATGGCTACACCTTC. This encodes CASSLGTGGPKQLNYGYTF.

V usage is TRBV5-4 and J usage is TRBJ2-3; maybe TRBD2 (6 bases). This CDR3 spans 14 amino acids. V was clipped by 4 bases and J by 2 bases, with 11 bases between them. In germline, CDR1 is SGHNT, CDR2 YYREEE (reference sequence). This chain's CDR3 is CASSPPGATDTQYF. The CDR3 DNA reads TGTGCCAGCAGCCCTCCGGGAGCCACAGATACGCAGTATTTT.

The chain has TRBV2 and TRBJ2-5; 8 bases match TRBD1. The ends lost 9 bases at V and 7 bases at J; junction bases unmatched: 16. The CDR3 consists of 15 residues. Germline-derived CDR1 and CDR2 are SNHLY and FYNNEI. CDR3 loop: CASSIAQGAPGTQYF. The DNA for the CDR3 is TGTGCCAGTTCGATCGCGCAGGGGGCTCCGGGGACCCAGTACTTC.

This clone was observed a single time. This rearrangement joins TRBV5-1 to TRBJ1-1, with unresolved D. The V end was cut by 5 bases, the J end by 1 base, with 15 bases between. Germline V gives CDR1 SGHRS, CDR2 YFSETQ. CDR3 size: 15 residues. CDR3 protein: CASRPPQSGNTEAFF. The CDR3, as DNA: TGCGCCAGCAGGCCGCCCCAGTCGGGGAACACTGAAGCTTTCTTT.

The chain is built from TRBV5-1 and TRBJ2-6; D is perhaps TRBD1 (6 bases). There are 15 residues in the CDR3. Germline CDR1 and CDR2: SGHRS and YFSETQ. The V gene lost 1 base and the J gene lost 5 bases, with 10 bases spanning the gap. The CDR3 bases are TGCGCCAGCAGCTTGAGTGGGGACAGGGCCAACGTCCTGACTTTC. This translates into CASSLSGDRANVLTF.

The chain employs TRBV9 and TRBJ2-5; no clear D. The CDR3 consists of 14 residues. From germline, CDR1 is SGDLS and CDR2 YYNGEE. V lost 4 bases and J 1 base, leaving 11 bases between the germline ends. The CDR3 nucleotides are TGTGCCAGCAGCAACTCGGGCGTCCAAGAGACCCAGTACTTC. This translates into CASSNSGVQETQYF.

About this clone itself: Other DNA sequences within the sample encode an identical CDR3. The chain employs TRBV9 and TRBJ1-2; D is unclear. The CDR3 sequence is 12 residues long. Germline V gene sequence: CDR1 SGDLS, CDR2 YYNGEE. Trimming left V 0 bases short and J 7 bases short, with 7 bases between. The DNA of the CDR3 is TGTGCCAGCAGCGTAGGCCCGGGTGGCTACACCTTC. This sequence encodes CASSVGPGGYTF.

This chain joins TRBV6-5 and TRBJ2-7, with 8 bases aligning to TRBD2. Germline values: CDR1 MNHEY, CDR2 SVGAGI. The CDR3 extends over 15 amino acids. Losses at the gene ends were 5 bases for V and 3 bases for J; bases not matched to a gene: 9. The DNA for the CDR3 is TGTGCCAGCAGTGCCGCCGGACTAGCCGTCTACGAGCAGTACTTC. Translating gives CASSAAGLAVYEQYF.

This sequence joins TRBV10-3 and TRBJ1-2; D is ambiguous. Germline V gene sequence: CDR1 ENHRY, CDR2 SYGVKD. The CDR3 is 12 amino acids. The germline V and J ends were trimmed by 6 bases and 3 bases, with 8 bases remaining between them. DNA for the CDR3: TGTGCCATCAGGGGGTCGGACTATGGCTACACCTTC. This translates into CAIRGSDYGYTF.

The chain carries TRBV18 and TRBJ2-5, with 11 bases that match TRBD2. In germline, CDR1 is KGHSH, CDR2 LQKENI. The V segment lost 6 bases and the J segment 4 bases; nucleotides outside the gene matches: 10. The CDR3 runs 16 residues. This CDR3 is CASSPLAGGQPETQYF. DNA for the CDR3: TGTGCCAGCTCTCCCTTAGCGGGAGGGCAACCAGAGACCCAGTACTTC.